A few counts support the clone carrying this TCR beta chain. What it binds is not known. Study results and limitations: Tumor memory CD4+ T cell TCR gene usage was found to cluster with blood and lymph node memory CD4+ cells and with lymph node naive CD4+ cells.

Constant-region reverse primers amplified full-length variable regions, followed by semi-nested Nested Universal Primer A PCR. Using its own MiXCR run on the 5' RACE reads, TCRdb lists one record per CDR3 protein. The repertoire holds nearly 55,000 distinct CDR3 sequences, with roughly 22% as singletons. V shed 5 bases and J shed 2 bases, with 13 bases lying between them. Germline-derived CDR1 and CDR2 are SGHTA and FQGNSA. The CDR3 sequence is 15 residues long. CD25-based Treg depletion was applied to purified naive CD4+ T cells. V usage is TRBV7-2 and J usage is TRBJ2-1; D unclear. Sequencing input: tumor-infiltrating naive CD4+ T cells sorted from the breast tumor. Subset specified: naive CD4+ T cells, CD4+CD45RA+CD25-. This TCR derives from a female donor with breast cancer. For the CDR3, the DNA is TGTGCCAGCAGCGAAGAACCCCGGGCCTACAATGAGCAGTTCTTC. Its translation is CASSEEPRAYNEQFF. Full variable domain (outside the CDR3, taken from reference TRBV7-2 and TRBJ2-1): GAGVSQSPSNKVTEKGKDVELRCDPISGHTALYWYRQSLGQGLEFLIYFQGNSAPDKSGLPSDRFSAERTGGSVSTLTIQRTQQEDSAVYLCASSEEPRAYNEQFFGPGTRLTVL.